The 21 T cell receptor beta chains listed next were all sequenced from one sample in a study of blood T cell repertoires in COVID-19. Generated by immunoSEQ multiplex PCR, the TCRdb table keeps only in-frame clones and is missing some. Of approximately 60,000 clones in the sample, about 94% were seen once. The sequencing sample was made of peripheral blood. Source of these receptors: a man aged 70 or older with active COVID-19.

The chain employs TRBV2 and TRBJ1-5; the D is unclear. CDR1 is SNHLY, CDR2 FYNNEI, per germline. V dropped 7 bases and J dropped 4 bases, with 11 bases sitting between them. This CDR3 contains 13 residues. CDR3 sequence (DNA): TGTGCCAGCAAGCTGCATTCGAATCAGCCCCAGCATTTT. Its translation is CASKLHSNQPQHF.

The V call is TRBV10-2, the J call TRBJ1-1; a weak D match, TRBD1 (5 bases). The germline gives CDR1 WSHSY, CDR2 SAAADI. Trimming left V 6 bases short and J 3 bases short, with 11 bases between. The CDR3 runs to 13 residues. Here the CDR3 DNA reads TGCGCCAGCAGCATGGGGGGGGACACTGAAGCTTTCTTT. Residues: CASSMGGDTEAFF.

This chain uses TRBV11-3 with TRBJ2-7; 9 nucleotides match TRBD2. In germline, CDR1 is SGHNT, CDR2 YENEEA. Trimming removed 4 bases from V and 6 bases from J; junction bases left unmatched: 10. CDR3 length equals 15 residues. CDR3 sequence (DNA): TGTGCCAGCAGCTACCGACGACTAGCGGATATCGAGCAGTACTTC. Its translation: CASSYRRLADIEQYF.

V and J are TRBV5-1 and TRBJ1-2, with TRBD1 identical over 8 bases. Germline CDR1 is SGHRS and CDR2 is YFSETQ. With 0 bases clipped from V and 8 bases from J, the junction kept 3 bases outside the gene matches. The CDR3 loop spans 13 amino acids. The CDR3 coding sequence is TGCGCCAGCAGCTTGGGACAGGGGAGGGGCTACACCTTC. Its translation is CASSLGQGRGYTF.

The J gene is TRBJ2-7, the V gene TRBV7-3; tentative D call: TRBD2 (5 bases). Germline loops: CDR1 SGHTA, CDR2 FQGTGA. V shed 5 bases and J shed 12 bases, with 26 bases lying between them. The CDR3 has 15 amino acids. CDR3 nucleotide sequence: TGTGCCAGCAGCCCCAGTGGGAGTCTCGATAGGGTGCGGTACTTC. Amino acid sequence: CASSPSGSLDRVRYF.

This chain connects TRBV11-3 to TRBJ1-1; a possible D gene is TRBD1 (5 bases). CDR3 length equals 14 residues. V lost 1 base to trimming and J lost 0 bases, with 6 bases between them. Germline V gene data show CDR1 as SGHNT and CDR2 as YENEEA. The CDR3: CASSLGGVNTEAFF. CDR3 nucleotides: TGTGCCAGCAGCTTAGGGGGCGTGAACACTGAAGCTTTCTTT. The full variable domain, its missing parts supplied by reference TRBV11-3 and TRBJ1-1, is EAGVVQSPRYKIIEKKQPVAFWCNPISGHNTLYWYLQNLGQGPELLIRYENEEAVDDSQLPKDRFSAERLKGVDSTLKIQPAELGDSAVYLCASSLGGVNTEAFFGQGTRLTVV.

On this clone: A junction boundary mismatches the germline segment, possibly from a read error. This chain uses TRBV20-1 with TRBJ1-1; D ambiguous. Germline CDR1 DFQATT, CDR2 SNEGSKA (reference sequence). The CDR3 is made up of 11 amino acids. CDR3 region: CSARDETGAFF. The CDR3 DNA reads TGCAGTGCTAGAGATGAAACTGGAGCTTTCTTT.

This clone was counted a single time. The chain couples TRBV12-3 or TRBV12-4 to TRBJ2-5; D remains unclear. This CDR3 spans 13 amino acids. Deletions cut 3 bases from V and 5 bases from J, with 10 bases between. CDR3 amino acids: CASSLFSAETQYF. The CDR3 DNA reads TGTGCCAGCAGTTTGTTCAGTGCCGAGACCCAGTACTTC.

This chain connects TRBV21-1 to TRBJ1-1; the table calls TRBD1, which could not be checked here. TRBV21-1 is noted as a pseudogene. There are 17 residues in the CDR3. CDR3 amino acids: CASSKRIGQKTNTEAFF. The DNA of the CDR3 is TGTGCCAGCAGCAAAAGGATTGGACAGAAAACGAACACTGAAGCTTTCTTT.

The J gene is TRBJ2-3, the V gene TRBV5-5; 11 bases match TRBD2. The V gene's germline CDR1 is SGHKS and CDR2 YYEKEE (reference sequence). The length of the CDR3 is 17 residues. J gave up 4 bases and V 0 bases, and 7 bases lay outside the gene matches. DNA for the CDR3: TGTGCCAGCAGCTTGGGGCTAGCGGGGGGCATGGCAGATACGCAGTATTTT. Translated, it gives CASSLGLAGGMADTQYF.

The chain has TRBV6-1 and TRBJ1-5; D gene unclear. The CDR3 has 17 residues. The germline gives CDR1 MNHNS, CDR2 SASEGT. Trimming stripped 4 bases from V and 3 bases from J, with 19 bases between. The CDR3 loop is CASSVFHGVRDNQPQHF. In DNA form, the CDR3 reads TGTGCCAGCAGTGTATTCCACGGGGTGCGGGACAATCAGCCCCAGCATTTT.

The chain employs TRBV5-1 and TRBJ1-4; 7 bases match TRBD1. J was trimmed by 7 bases and V by 3 bases; bases with no gene match: 9. This CDR3 is 15 amino acids long. CDR1 and CDR2 (germline): SGHRS, YFSETQ. The CDR3 sequence is CASSSQGNLGEKLFF. For the CDR3, the DNA is TGCGCCAGCAGCTCACAGGGGAACCTCGGTGAAAAACTGTTTTTT.

This chain uses TRBV19 with TRBJ1-2; D gene uncertain. The CDR3 runs 13 residues. V lost 6 bases and J 1 base, leaving 9 bases between the germline ends. Germline V CDR1 and CDR2: LNHDA, SQIVND (reference sequence). CDR3 nucleotide sequence: TGTGCCAGTAGCTCGGGGAGTAACTATGGCTACACCTTC. This sequence encodes CASSSGSNYGYTF.

This clone has only a few counts. This rearrangement joins TRBV7-8 to TRBJ1-2, with D perhaps TRBD1 (6 bases). The CDR3 runs 14 residues. The germline CDR1 and CDR2 sequences are SGHVS and FQNEAQ. With 1 base removed from V and 4 bases from J, the gap between germline ends came to 10 bases. In DNA form, the CDR3 reads TGTGCCAGCAGCTTAGGGGGGCGCGCCTATGGCTACACCTTC. Translating gives CASSLGGRAYGYTF.

The gene calls are TRBV5-1 and TRBJ2-5; the match to TRBD2 covers 9 bases. CDR3 length equals 19 residues. CDR1 and CDR2 from the germline V gene are SGHRS and YFSETQ. V dropped 0 bases and J dropped 0; count of bases not matched to a gene: 12. CDR3 protein: CASSLAGSWSSGDQETQYF. The CDR3 DNA reads as TGCGCCAGCAGCTTGGCCGGTTCATGGTCTAGCGGGGACCAAGAGACCCAGTACTTC.

There are a few counts of this clone. This CDR3 reads CASSLYNEQFF. Written as DNA, the CDR3 is TGTGCCAGCAGTTTATACAATGAGCAGTTCTTC. The V gene is TRBV6-5, the J gene TRBJ2-1, with D unclear. The CDR3 has 11 amino acids. CDR1 is MNHEY, CDR2 SVGAGI, per germline. With 4 bases removed from V and 4 bases from J, the gap between germline ends came to 2 bases.

CDR3 DNA: TGTGCCAGCTCACCCCTGACAGGTAATGAGCAGTTCTTC. It translates to CASSPLTGNEQFF. The chain employs TRBV18 and TRBJ2-1; weak D call: TRBD1 (6 bases). There are 13 residues in the CDR3. V was pared by 3 bases and J by 7 bases, with 10 bases between. Germline CDR1 reads KGHSH; CDR2 reads LQKENI. Full variable domain (remainder filled in from reference TRBV18 and TRBJ2-1): NAGVMQNPRHLVRRRGQEARLRCSPMKGHSHVYWYRQLPEEGLKFMVYLQKENIIDESGMPKERFSAEFPKEGPSILRIQQVVRGDSAAYFCASSPLTGNEQFFGPGTRLTVL.

V usage is TRBV5-5 and J usage is TRBJ2-1; 10 bases fit TRBD2. Germline V gives CDR1 SGHKS, CDR2 YYEKEE (reference sequence). This CDR3 is 16 amino acids long. V lost 6 bases, J lost 3 bases, and 9 bases stayed unmatched. Here the CDR3 DNA reads TGTGCCAGCAACCCGAGCGGGGGGGATTTCTACAATGAGCAGTTCTTC. Amino acid sequence: CASNPSGGDFYNEQFF.

The chain is built from TRBV5-1 and TRBJ1-1, with D maybe TRBD1 (6 bases). Germline V gives CDR1 SGHRS, CDR2 YFSETQ. This CDR3 contains 14 residues. With 0 bases removed from V and 7 bases from J, the gap between germline ends came to 13 bases. The chain's CDR3 is CASSLDWAGVEAFF. CDR3 DNA sequence: TGCGCCAGCAGCTTGGATTGGGCAGGGGTTGAAGCTTTCTTT.

The chain uses TRBV5-8 and TRBJ2-7; no firm D call. CDR3 length equals 13 residues. Germline-derived CDR1 and CDR2 are SGHTS and YDEGEE. The V end lost 0 bases, the J end lost 4 bases, and 8 bases lay between the germline ends. The CDR3 here is CASSLVSRYEQYV. CDR3 DNA sequence: TGTGCCAGCAGCTTGGTCTCTCGTTACGAGCAGTACGTC.

The rearrangement uses TRBV19 and TRBJ2-3; 7 bases are shared with TRBD1. The V and J ends lost 3 bases and 3 bases, in that order; junction bases with no gene match: 6. CDR3 size: 15 residues. Germline V gives CDR1 LNHDA, CDR2 SQIVND (reference sequence). In nucleotides, the CDR3 is TGTGCCAGTAGTATCCGGACAGGATCTACAGATACGCAGTATTTT. Encoded protein: CASSIRTGSTDTQYF.